What follows are 12 T cell receptor beta chains derived from one specimen sequenced in a study of human T cells and chemical hapten exposure. TCRdb processed the RACE reads anew with MiXCR; each CDR3 protein has one entry. The sample contains roughly 130,000 distinct CDR3 sequences, around 8.2% of which appear only once. Documented time point: healthy volunteer bleed at 2 weeks. Blood, whole and unfractionated, served as the source for total RNA extraction. Material for sequencing was whole blood. The receptors shown here come from a male donor in good health. Some clones in this sample may be carry-over from other donors' samples.

The chain links TRBV12-3 or TRBV12-4 to TRBJ2-4, with 12 bases aligning to TRBD2. The CDR3 runs to 14 residues. Germline trimming cut 5 bases from V and 11 bases from J; bases unmatched to any gene: 7. The CDR3 sequence: CASSEASGRALQYF. In DNA, the CDR3 is TGTGCCAGCAGTGAAGCTAGCGGGAGGGCCCTTCAGTACTTC.

In its sample, this clonotype was seen a few times. The chain carries TRBV2 and TRBJ1-5, with TRBD1 as a possible D gene (6 bases). V was cut by 7 bases and J by 1 base, with 8 bases left in between. The CDR3 has 13 amino acids. Germline V gene sequence: CDR1 SNHLY, CDR2 FYNNEI. The CDR3 here is CASKGVSNQPQHF. The CDR3 DNA reads TGTGCCAGCAAGGGGGTGAGCAATCAGCCCCAGCATTTT. Full variable domain (outside the CDR3, taken from reference TRBV2 and TRBJ1-5): EPEVTQTPSHQVTQMGQEVILRCVPISNHLYFYWYRQILGQKVEFLVSFYNNEISEKSEIFDDQFSVERPDGSNFTLKIRSTKLEDSAMYFCASKGVSNQPQHFGDGTRLSIL.

The rearrangement uses TRBV11-1 and TRBJ1-1, with D uncertain. CDR1 SGHAT and CDR2 FQDESV come from the germline V gene (reference sequence). Deletions cut 1 base from V and 6 bases from J, with 15 bases between. The CDR3 runs 15 residues. The CDR3 loop reads CASSLEAAGEAEAFF. CDR3 sequence (DNA): TGTGCCAGCAGCTTAGAAGCCGCCGGGGAGGCTGAAGCTTTCTTT.

The sample holds a few counts of this clonotype. The V and J genes are TRBV7-9 and TRBJ2-1; D perhaps matches TRBD2 (7 bases). The CDR3 runs 21 residues. Germline CDR1 SEHNR, CDR2 FQNEAQ (reference sequence). Trimming took 4 bases from V and 8 from J, leaving 36 bases between them. The CDR3 sequence: CASSSHKGGGRQFILHDEQFF. CDR3 coding DNA: TGTGCCAGCAGCTCCCACAAGGGGGGCGGGAGACAGTTCATCCTCCACGATGAGCAGTTCTTC.

In this sample, this clonotype turned up many times. The CDR3, as DNA: TGCGCCAGCAGCCAAGATGCCGCTAGCGGGGGATATACGCAGTATTTT. Its protein product is CASSQDAASGGYTQYF. This chain links TRBV4-3 with TRBJ2-3, with 10 bases matching TRBD2. J lost 7 bases, V lost 0 bases, and 7 bases had no gene match. CDR3 length: 16 residues. Germline V CDR1 and CDR2: LGHNA, YSLEER.

This clonotype was seen more than once but under ten times. The chain joins TRBV5-1 to TRBJ2-5; 14 positions agree with TRBD2. The CDR3 runs 18 residues. The germline gives CDR1 SGHRS, CDR2 YFSETQ. The J segment lost 4 bases and the V segment lost 4 bases, leaving 12 bases of the junction unmatched. This CDR3 is CASSGPGTSGGRRETQYF. CDR3 coding DNA: TGCGCCAGCAGCGGACCCGGGACTAGCGGGGGAAGGAGAGAGACCCAGTACTTC.

This clonotype was counted many times. This chain connects TRBV6-2 or TRBV6-3 to TRBJ1-5; no reliable D call. Looked up from germline, CDR1 is MNHEY and CDR2 is SVGEGT. CDR3 length: 15 amino acids. The ends were cut back, 0 bases at V and 2 bases at J, with 8 bases in the middle. CDR3 DNA: TGTGCCAGCAGTTACTCAGAAGACGGCAATCAGCCCCAGCATTTT. Protein product: CASSYSEDGNQPQHF.

The chain uses TRBV20-1 and TRBJ2-1; a weak D match, TRBD1 (6 bases). The CDR3 spans 16 residues. V was clipped by 0 bases and J by 0 bases, with 12 bases between them. Germline CDR1 DFQATT, CDR2 SNEGSKA (reference sequence). The CDR3, as DNA: TGCAGTGCTAGAGATGGGGGCCAGAGCTCCTACAATGAGCAGTTCTTC. Translating gives CSARDGGQSSYNEQFF.

This chain links TRBV4-1 with TRBJ1-2, with D tentatively TRBD1 (6 bases). V was cut by 0 bases and J by 4 bases, with 18 bases left in between. The CDR3 runs to 17 residues. From germline, CDR1 is MGHRA and CDR2 YSYEKL. CDR3 amino acids: CASSQDPQQGDRYGYTF. CDR3 DNA: TGCGCCAGCAGCCAAGATCCCCAACAGGGAGACCGCTATGGCTACACCTTC.

This clonotype was counted once. The chain recombines TRBV28 with TRBJ2-2, with unresolved D. The V end lost 3 bases, the J end lost 0 bases, and 8 bases lay between the germline ends. Per the germline V gene, CDR1 is MDHEN and CDR2 is SYDVKM. The CDR3 runs 15 residues. The CDR3 region has the DNA TGTGCCAGCAGTTTTATCGGTACGAACACCGGGGAGCTGTTTTTT. Translation gives CASSFIGTNTGELFF.

In this sample, this clonotype turned up a few times. CDR3 sequence reads: CASSLVGSSYNEQFF. The CDR3 DNA sequence: TGTGCCAGCAGCTTGGTTGGGAGCTCCTACAATGAGCAGTTCTTC. The chain links TRBV5-6 to TRBJ2-1, with a possible D match to TRBD2 (5 bases). This CDR3 spans 15 amino acids. The germline CDR1 and CDR2 sequences are SGHDT and YYEEEE. V lost 0 bases, J lost 0 bases, and 7 bases lay in between.

This clonotype was recorded a few times. The rearrangement links TRBV7-9 to TRBJ2-5; tentative D call: TRBD2 (6 bases). Deletions cut 4 bases from V and 4 bases from J, with 16 bases between. This CDR3 region has 15 residues. Per germline, CDR1 SEHNR and CDR2 FQNEAQ (reference sequence). CDR3 nucleotide sequence: TGTGCCAGCAGCTCCGCAGCGGTGGGAGGAGAGACCCAGTACTTC. Protein sequence: CASSSAAVGGETQYF.